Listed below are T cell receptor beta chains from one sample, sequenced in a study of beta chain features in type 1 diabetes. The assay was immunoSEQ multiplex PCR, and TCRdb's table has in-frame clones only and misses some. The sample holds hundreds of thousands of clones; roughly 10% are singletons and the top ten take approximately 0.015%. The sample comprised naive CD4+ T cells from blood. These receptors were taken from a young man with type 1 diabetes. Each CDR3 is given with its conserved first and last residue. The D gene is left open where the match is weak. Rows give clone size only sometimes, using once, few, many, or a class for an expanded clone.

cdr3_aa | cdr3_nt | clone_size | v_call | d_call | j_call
CASSIVPDRSLNQPQHF | TGTGCCAGCAGCATAGTACCCGACAGGTCCCTTAATCAGCCCCAGCATTTT | . | TRBV11-2 | . | TRBJ1-5
CASSRPGGNTIYF | TGTGCCAGCAGCCGCCCGGGAGGAAACACCATATATTTT | . | TRBV13 | . | TRBJ1-3
CASSPHRAYGYTF | TGTGCCAGCAGCCCCCACAGGGCCTATGGCTACACCTTC | few | TRBV7-2 | . | TRBJ1-2
CASSFLAGSPYEQYF | TGTGCCAGCAGCTTTTTGGCGGGGTCCCCCTACGAGCAGTACTTC | . | TRBV11-2 | . | TRBJ2-7
CACSGGSEAFF | TGTGCCTGTTCCGGAGGATCTGAAGCTTTCTTT | . | TRBV30 | . | TRBJ1-1
CAWRGRAGYTF | TGCGCCTGGCGAGGCAGGGCTGGCTACACCTTC | few | TRBV4-3 | . | TRBJ1-2
CASSQVWDSGRPRSTEAFF | TGTGCCAGCAGCCAAGTATGGGACAGTGGGCGCCCACGCAGCACTGAAGCTTTCTTT | few | TRBV4-2 | TRBD1 | TRBJ1-1
CATSRVSGGPFTDTQYF | TGTGCCACCAGCAGAGTTAGCGGGGGGCCCTTCACAGATACGCAGTATTTT | . | TRBV15 | TRBD2 | TRBJ2-3
CASSLAGQGLEQYF | TGTGCCAGCAGCTTAGCGGGACAGGGTCTCGAGCAGTACTTC | . | TRBV7-2 | TRBD1 | TRBJ2-7
CATSRDYSNYEQYF | TGTGCCACCAGCAGAGATTACAGCAACTACGAGCAGTACTTC | . | TRBV15 | . | TRBJ2-7
CASSPKTNPLYVNTGELFF | TGTGCCAGCAGTCCCAAGACTAATCCCCTCTATGTGAACACCGGGGAGCTGTTTTTT | . | TRBV27 | . | TRBJ2-2
CASSPRDRGNSPLHF | TGTGCCAGCTCACCACGGGACAGGGGTAATTCACCCCTCCACTTT | . | TRBV18 | TRBD1 | TRBJ1-6
CASSLRQGGNTGELFF | TGTGCCAGCAGCCTCCGACAGGGAGGGAACACCGGGGAGCTGTTTTTT | few | TRBV11-2 | . | TRBJ2-2
CSVEGTGQHEQYF | TGCAGCGTGGAGGGGACAGGGCAGCACGAGCAGTACTTC | few | TRBV29-1 | TRBD1 | TRBJ2-7
CATGQYKDTQYF | TGTGCCACCGGACAGTACAAAGATACGCAGTATTTT | . | TRBV28 | . | TRBJ2-3
CASSSGQGNQPQHF | TGTGCCAGCAGCTCTGGACAGGGCAATCAGCCCCAGCATTTT | few | TRBV7-6 | TRBD1 | TRBJ1-5
CAIRTGPETQYF | TGTGCCATCAGGACAGGGCCGGAGACCCAGTACTTC | few | TRBV10-3 | TRBD1 | TRBJ2-5
CASSLPDRVGGYTF | TGTGCCAGCAGCCTCCCGGACAGGGTAGGTGGCTACACCTTC | few | TRBV5-6 | TRBD1 | TRBJ1-2
CASSQGAVGTQYF | TGTGCCAGCAGCCAGGGGGCCGTGGGGACCCAGTACTTC | few | TRBV7-3 | TRBD1 | TRBJ2-5
CASSFFQGNYEQYF | TGTGCCAGCAGCTTTTTCCAGGGAAACTACGAGCAGTACTTC | few | TRBV7-2 | . | TRBJ2-7
CASSSDSGYEQYF | TGTGCCAGCAGCTCGGACAGTGGTTACGAGCAGTACTTC | few | TRBV7-2 | . | TRBJ2-7